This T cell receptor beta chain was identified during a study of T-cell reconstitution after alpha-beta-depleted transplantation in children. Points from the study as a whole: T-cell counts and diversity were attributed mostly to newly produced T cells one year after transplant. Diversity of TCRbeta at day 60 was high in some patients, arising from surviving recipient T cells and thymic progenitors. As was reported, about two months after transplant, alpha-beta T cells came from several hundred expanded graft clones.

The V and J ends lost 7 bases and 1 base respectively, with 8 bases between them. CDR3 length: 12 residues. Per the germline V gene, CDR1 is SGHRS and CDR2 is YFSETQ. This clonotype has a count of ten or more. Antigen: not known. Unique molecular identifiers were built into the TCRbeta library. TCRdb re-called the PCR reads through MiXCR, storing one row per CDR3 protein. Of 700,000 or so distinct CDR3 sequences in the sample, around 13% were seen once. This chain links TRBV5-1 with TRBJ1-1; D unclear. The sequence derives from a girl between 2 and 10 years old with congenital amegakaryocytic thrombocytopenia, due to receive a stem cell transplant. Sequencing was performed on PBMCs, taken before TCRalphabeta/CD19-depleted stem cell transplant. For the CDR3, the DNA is TGCGCCAGCCAGAGAGAGAACACTGAAGCTTTCTTT. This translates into CASQRENTEAFF.